Listed below are T cell receptor beta chains from one sample, sequenced in a study of blood T cell repertoires in COVID-19. This table comes from immunoSEQ multiplex PCR, and its TCRdb copy is limited to in-frame clones, with some not included. The sample gives about 230,000 clones, 65% to 90% of which show up once; 2% to 2.5% is in the top ten. The sample was peripheral blood. These receptors were taken from a man aged 40-55 years who had recovered from COVID-19. Each CDR3 is given with its conserved first and last residue. D genes are given only for firm matches. Only part of the rows carry a size: once, few, many, or a class if the clone is expanded.

j_call d_call v_call clone_size cdr3_nt cdr3_aa
TRBJ1-6 . TRBV9 . TGTGCCAGCAGCGGTGAATGGGCTAATTCACCCCTCCACTTT CASSGEWANSPLHF
TRBJ2-5 TRBD1 TRBV7-2 few TGTGCCAGCAGCTGGGACAGCCCAGGGACCCAGTACTTC CASSWDSPGTQYF
TRBJ2-7 TRBD1 TRBV7-2 . TGTGCCAGCAGCTTACGACAGGGAACCTACGAGCAGTACTTC CASSLRQGTYEQYF
TRBJ2-7 . TRBV5-4 many TGTGCCAGCAGCTTGACGGGGAACGAGCAGTACTTC CASSLTGNEQYF
TRBJ2-2 . TRBV3-1/TRBV3-2 . TGTGCCAGCAGCTCACAAGCGGATAGCGGCGGCACCGGGGAGCTGTTTTTT CASSSQADSGGTGELFF
TRBJ2-3 . TRBV5-1 once TGCGCCACCCGGGAAGAGGACGCAGATACGCAGTATTTT CATREEDADTQYF
TRBJ1-1 . TRBV7-9 . TGTGCCAGCAGCCAACGATCGAGGGACACTGAAGCTTTCTTT CASSQRSRDTEAFF
TRBJ2-3 TRBD2 TRBV7-2 . TGTGCCAGCAGCGGCTCGGGACTAGCGGGAGGGGTAGATACGCAGTATTTT CASSGSGLAGGVDTQYF
TRBJ1-2 TRBD1 TRBV7-2 . TGTGCCAGCACCATAAACCGGGACAGGGGGCATCAGGGATGGGATGGCTACACCTTC CASTINRDRGHQGWDGYTF
TRBJ2-5 . TRBV5-1 . TGCGCCAGCAGCTCGGGCTCGGGGTGGGAGACCCAGTACTTC CASSSGSGWETQYF
TRBJ2-7 TRBD2 TRBV30 . TGTGCCTGGAGTGGCCTAGCGGGGGCCTACGAGCAGTACTTC CAWSGLAGAYEQYF
TRBJ2-3 . TRBV9 . TGTGCCAGCAGCCCCAAAGGGGGCGCTTACCGATATCCGGGAGGGGGCACAGATACGCAGTATTTT CASSPKGGAYRYPGGGTDTQYF
TRBJ2-3 TRBD2 TRBV7-2 . TGTGCCAGCAGCTTAGAAAGGCGGGGGGGGATAGATACGCAGTATTTT CASSLERRGGIDTQYF
TRBJ2-1 . TRBV11-2 . TGTGCCAGCCGCCCCGGGGGAGCATCCTACAATGAGCAGTTCTTC CASRPGGASYNEQFF
TRBJ2-5 TRBD1 TRBV7-2 . TGTGCCAGCAGCCTAGACAGGGGCGCTCAAGAGACCCAGTACTTC CASSLDRGAQETQYF
TRBJ1-5 . TRBV7-2 . TGTGCCAGCAGCCCAAATAGCAATCAGCCCCAGCATTTT CASSPNSNQPQHF
TRBJ1-2 TRBD1 TRBV6-6 . TGTGCCAGCAGTGCCCCCGGGACAGGGATATATGGCTACACCTTC CASSAPGTGIYGYTF
TRBJ1-1 TRBD1 TRBV7-9 few TGTGCCACAACTGAGTCCCGGGACAGGGAGGCTTTCTTT CATTESRDREAFF
TRBJ1-3 . TRBV9 . TGTGCCAGCAGCCATCCAAGAGGCTTATCTGGAAACACCATATATTTT CASSHPRGLSGNTIYF
TRBJ2-3 . TRBV9 . TGTGCCAGCAGCGTAGGAGTGGGCACAGATACGCAGTATTTT CASSVGVGTDTQYF
TRBJ2-2 TRBD1 TRBV7-7 few TGTGCTAGCAGCTTAGGACAGGGGATCGACACCGGGGAGCTGTTTTTT CASSLGQGIDTGELFF
TRBJ1-1 . TRBV9 . TGTGCCAGCAGCGTAGGGGCAGATCCGGCTGAAGCTTTCTTT CASSVGADPAEAFF
TRBJ2-5 TRBD2 TRBV7-8 . TGTGCCAGCAGCCCGGGACTAGCGGGGCAAGAGACCCAGTACTTC CASSPGLAGQETQYF
TRBJ1-1 TRBD1 TRBV15 . TGTGCCACCAGCAGGACAGGGACAGTCACTGAAGCTTTCTTT CATSRTGTVTEAFF
TRBJ1-4 . TRBV7-9 . TGTGCCAGCAGCACTTCTCCTAATGAAAAACTGTTTTTT CASSTSPNEKLFF
TRBJ1-5 TRBD1 TRBV6-6 . TGTGCCAGCAGCCCCCAGCGAGGACAGGGTAGTCAGCCCCAGCATTTT CASSPQRGQGSQPQHF
TRBJ2-2 . TRBV18 . TGTGCCAGCTCACCACTCACCCGGACCGGGGAGCTGTTTTTT CASSPLTRTGELFF
TRBJ2-7 . TRBV11-2 . TGTGCCAGCAGCTTAGACAGGGCCGCCTACGAGCAGTACTTC CASSLDRAAYEQYF
TRBJ2-5 . TRBV2 . TGTGCCAGCAGGCACAGGGGAGCGGGCGAGACCCAGTACTTC CASRHRGAGETQYF
TRBJ2-3 TRBD1 TRBV27 . TGTGCCAGCAGACACAGGGGGGCAGATACGCAGTATTTT CASRHRGADTQYF